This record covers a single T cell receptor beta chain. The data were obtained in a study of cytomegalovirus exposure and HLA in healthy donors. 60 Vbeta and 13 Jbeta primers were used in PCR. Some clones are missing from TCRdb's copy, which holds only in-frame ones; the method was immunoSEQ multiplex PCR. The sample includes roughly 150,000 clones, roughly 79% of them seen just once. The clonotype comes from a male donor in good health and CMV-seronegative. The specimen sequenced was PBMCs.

For the CDR3, the DNA is TGTGCCATCAGTGAGTCTAGCGGGAGCGGGGAGCTGTTTTTT. Amino acid sequence: CAISESSGSGELFF. V is TRBV10-3 and J is TRBJ2-2; 9 bases line up with TRBD2. CDR3 length equals 14 residues. Germline V gene lookup returns CDR1 ENHRY and CDR2 SYGVKD. The ends lost 0 bases at V and 7 bases at J; junction bases unmatched: 0.